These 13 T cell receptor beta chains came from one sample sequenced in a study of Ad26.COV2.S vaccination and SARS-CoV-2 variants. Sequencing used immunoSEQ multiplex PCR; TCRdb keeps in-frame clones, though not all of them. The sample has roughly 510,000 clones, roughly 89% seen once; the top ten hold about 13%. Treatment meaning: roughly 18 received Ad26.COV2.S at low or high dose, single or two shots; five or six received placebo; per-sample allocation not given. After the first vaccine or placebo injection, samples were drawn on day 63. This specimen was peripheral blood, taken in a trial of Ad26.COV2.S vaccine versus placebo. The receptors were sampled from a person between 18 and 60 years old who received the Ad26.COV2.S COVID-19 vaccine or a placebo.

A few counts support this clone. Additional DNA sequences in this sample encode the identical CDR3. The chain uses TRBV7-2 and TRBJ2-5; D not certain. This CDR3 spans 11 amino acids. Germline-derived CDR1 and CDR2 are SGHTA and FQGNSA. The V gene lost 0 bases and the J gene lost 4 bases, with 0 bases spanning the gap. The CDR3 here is CASSLAETQYF. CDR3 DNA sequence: TGTGCCAGCAGCTTAGCAGAGACCCAGTACTTC.

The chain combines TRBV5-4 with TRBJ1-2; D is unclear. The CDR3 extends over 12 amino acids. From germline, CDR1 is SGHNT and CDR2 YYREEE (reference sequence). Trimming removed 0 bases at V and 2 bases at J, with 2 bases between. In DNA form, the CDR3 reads TGTGCCAGCAGCTTGGGGAACTATGGCTACACCTTC. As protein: CASSLGNYGYTF.

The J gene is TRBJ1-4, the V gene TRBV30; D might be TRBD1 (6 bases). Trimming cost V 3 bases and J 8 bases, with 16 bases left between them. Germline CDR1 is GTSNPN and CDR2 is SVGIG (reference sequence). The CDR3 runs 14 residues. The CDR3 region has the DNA TGTGCCTGGAGAGTTGGAGGGGGTGCGGAAAAACTGTTTTTT. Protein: CAWRVGGGAEKLFF.

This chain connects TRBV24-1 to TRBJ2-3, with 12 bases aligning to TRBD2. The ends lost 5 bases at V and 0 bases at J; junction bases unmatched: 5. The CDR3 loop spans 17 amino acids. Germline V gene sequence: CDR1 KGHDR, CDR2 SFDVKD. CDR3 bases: TGTGCCACCAGTGGAAGGGGGACTAGCGGGAGCACAGATACGCAGTATTTT. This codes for CATSGRGTSGSTDTQYF.

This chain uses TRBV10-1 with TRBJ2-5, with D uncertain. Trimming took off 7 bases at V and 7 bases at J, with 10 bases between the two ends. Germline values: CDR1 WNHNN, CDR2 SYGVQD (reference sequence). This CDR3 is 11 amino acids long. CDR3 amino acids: CASKIWTTQYF. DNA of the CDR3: TGCGCCAGCAAAATCTGGACGACCCAGTACTTC.

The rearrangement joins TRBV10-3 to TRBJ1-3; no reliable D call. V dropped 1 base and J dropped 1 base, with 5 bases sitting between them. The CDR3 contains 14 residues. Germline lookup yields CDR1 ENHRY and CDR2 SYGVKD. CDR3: CAISEWASGNTIYF. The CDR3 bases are TGTGCCATCAGTGAGTGGGCGTCTGGAAACACCATATATTTT.

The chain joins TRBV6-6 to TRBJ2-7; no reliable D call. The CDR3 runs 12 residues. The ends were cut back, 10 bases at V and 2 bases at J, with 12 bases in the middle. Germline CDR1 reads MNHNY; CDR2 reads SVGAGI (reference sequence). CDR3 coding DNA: TGTGCCACCAGCGACCCTCCCTACGAGCAGTACTTC. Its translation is CATSDPPYEQYF.

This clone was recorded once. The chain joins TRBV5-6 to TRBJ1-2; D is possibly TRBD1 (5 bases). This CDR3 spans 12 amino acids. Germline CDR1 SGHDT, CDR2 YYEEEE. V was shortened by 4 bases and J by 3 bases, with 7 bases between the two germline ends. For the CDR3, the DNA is TGTGCCAGCAGCGGGGCCTACTATGGCTACACCTTC. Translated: CASSGAYYGYTF.

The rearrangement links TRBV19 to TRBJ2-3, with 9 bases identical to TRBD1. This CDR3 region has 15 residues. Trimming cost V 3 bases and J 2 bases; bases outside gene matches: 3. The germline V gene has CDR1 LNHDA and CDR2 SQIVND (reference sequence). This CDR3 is CASSIGQGYTDTQYF. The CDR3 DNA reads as TGTGCCAGTAGTATCGGACAGGGGTACACAGATACGCAGTATTTT.

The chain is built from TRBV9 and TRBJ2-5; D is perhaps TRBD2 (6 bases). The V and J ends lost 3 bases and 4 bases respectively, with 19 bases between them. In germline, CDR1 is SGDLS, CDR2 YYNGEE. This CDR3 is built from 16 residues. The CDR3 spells CASSATGTQTGETQYF. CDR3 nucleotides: TGTGCCAGCAGCGCGACCGGGACTCAAACAGGAGAGACCCAGTACTTC.

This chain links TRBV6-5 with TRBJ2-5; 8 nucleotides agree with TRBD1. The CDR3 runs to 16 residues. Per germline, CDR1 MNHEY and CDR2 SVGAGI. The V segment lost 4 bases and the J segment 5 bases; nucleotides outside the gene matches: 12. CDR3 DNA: TGTGCCAGCAGTTCGCGCTCCGGACAGGGAATTGAGACCCAGTACTTC. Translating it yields CASSSRSGQGIETQYF.

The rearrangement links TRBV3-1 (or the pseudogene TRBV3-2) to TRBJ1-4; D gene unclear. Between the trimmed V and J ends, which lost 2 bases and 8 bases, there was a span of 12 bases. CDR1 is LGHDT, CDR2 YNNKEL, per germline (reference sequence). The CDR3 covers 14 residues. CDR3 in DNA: TGTGCCAGCAGCCAACAGATTCGGACGGAAAAACTGTTTTTT. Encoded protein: CASSQQIRTEKLFF.

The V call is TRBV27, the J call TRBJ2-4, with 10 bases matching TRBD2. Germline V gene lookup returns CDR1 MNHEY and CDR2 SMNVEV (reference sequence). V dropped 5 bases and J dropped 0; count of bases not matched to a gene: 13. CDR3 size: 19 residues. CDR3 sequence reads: CASSLTPSLAGTAKNIQYF. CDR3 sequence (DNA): TGTGCCAGCAGTCTCACCCCCTCACTAGCGGGAACAGCCAAAAACATTCAGTACTTC.